Below are 15 T cell receptor beta chains sequenced from a single sample in a study of Graves' ophthalmopathy and Graves' hyperthyroidism. The TCR beta CDR3 regions underwent amplification from RNA transcripts. Second-round multiplex PCR followed a first-round RT-PCR using HTBI primers. TCRdb called the multiplex PCR reads again in MiXCR, with one record for every CDR3 protein. The sample carries about 740,000 distinct CDR3 sequences, approximately 40% recorded once. The sequencing sample was made of peripheral blood. The source is an adult man with Graves' ophthalmopathy.

This clonotype appeared a few times. The V gene is TRBV12-3 or TRBV12-4, the J gene TRBJ1-4; possible D gene TRBD1, 6 bases. CDR3 length equals 17 residues. Between the trimmed V and J ends, which lost 4 bases and 2 bases, there was a span of 17 bases. CDR3 nucleotide sequence: TGTGCCAGCAGTTCGTACAGGGAGATGGAGACTAATGAAAAACTGTTTTTT. It codes for CASSSYREMETNEKLFF.

In this sample, this clonotype turned up many times. J is TRBJ2-7 and V is TRBV7-8, with no clear D. Trimming cost V 0 bases and J 0 bases, with 6 bases left between them. Germline V lookup: CDR1 SGHVS, CDR2 FQNEAQ. This CDR3 is 14 amino acids long. CDR3 sequence (DNA): TGTGCCAGCAGCTTAGCGAGGAACTCCTACGAGCAGTACTTC. Encoded protein: CASSLARNSYEQYF.

This clonotype was seen repeatedly, ten times or more. V and J are TRBV7-8 and TRBJ2-7, with D unresolved. CDR1 SGHVS and CDR2 FQNEAQ come from the germline V gene. The ends were cut back, 1 base at V and 4 bases at J, with 8 bases in the middle. This CDR3 is 13 amino acids long. As DNA, the CDR3 is TGTGCCAGCAGCTTAGGAGTCTTATACGAGCAGTACTTC. As protein: CASSLGVLYEQYF.

There are a few counts of this clonotype. The chain recombines TRBV19 with TRBJ1-6, with 9 bases lining up with TRBD1. With V trimmed by 7 bases and J by 7 bases, 8 bases remained unmatched. The germline gives CDR1 LNHDA, CDR2 SQIVND (reference sequence). The CDR3 extends over 15 amino acids. CDR3 sequence reads: CASTDSTGGNSPLHF. In DNA, the CDR3 is TGTGCCAGTACCGACTCGACAGGGGGAAATTCACCCCTCCACTTT.

This sequence joins TRBV9 and TRBJ2-2, with D possibly called TRBD1 or TRBD2 (5 bases each). V was trimmed by 5 bases and J by 3 bases, leaving 14 bases between them. This CDR3 has 15 amino acids. Germline CDR1 and CDR2: SGDLS and YYNGEE. CDR3 sequence (DNA): TGTGCCAGCAGTCCTCGGGACCCATACACCGGGGAGCTGTTTTTT. Encoded protein: CASSPRDPYTGELFF.

This clonotype has more than one count but fewer than ten. J is TRBJ1-2 and V is TRBV4-1, with D maybe TRBD1 (5 bases). The CDR3 length is 16 residues. V was trimmed by 2 bases and J by 5 bases, leaving 18 bases between them. Germline lookup yields CDR1 MGHRA and CDR2 YSYEKL. This chain's CDR3 is CASSQPIEGRGYGYTF. The CDR3 DNA follows: TGCGCCAGCAGCCAACCGATTGAAGGGAGGGGTTATGGCTACACCTTC.

The chain carries TRBV15 and TRBJ1-6, with D unresolved. There are 17 residues in the CDR3. V was shortened by 0 bases and J by 7 bases, with 16 bases between the two germline ends. Per germline, CDR1 LNHNV and CDR2 YYDKDF (reference sequence). The CDR3 DNA follows: TGTGCCACCAGCAGAGATAGCCACTCGGTGTCGAATTCACCCCTCCACTTT. Its protein product is CATSRDSHSVSNSPLHF. Supplemented by reference TRBV15 and TRBJ1-6, the full variable domain reads DAMVIQNPRYQVTQFGKPVTLSCSQTLNHNVMYWYQQKSSQAPKLLFHYYDKDFNNEADTPDNFQSRRPNTSFCFLDIRSPGLGDTAMYLCATSRDSHSVSNSPLHFGNGTRLTVT.

This clonotype was seen a few times. A much more abundant neighbour one base away suggests this may be a read error. The V gene is TRBV5-6, the J gene TRBJ1-1, with 8 positions matching TRBD1. Germline CDR1 reads SGHDT; CDR2 reads YYEEEE. Trimming at V came to 4 bases and at J to 3 bases, leaving 5 bases not matched to a gene. The CDR3 is made up of 14 amino acids. CDR3 loop: CASSRTGRDTEAFF. The CDR3 DNA reads TGTGCCAGCAGCCGGACAGGGAGGGACACTGAAGCTTTCTTT.

This clonotype was detected only a few times. The chain has TRBV12-3 or TRBV12-4 and TRBJ2-5; 12 bases are shared with TRBD2. This CDR3 spans 15 amino acids. Losses at the gene ends were 6 bases for V and 4 bases for J; bases not matched to a gene: 6. In DNA form, the CDR3 reads TGTGCCAGCAGCAAGACTAGCGGGAGTGGAGAGACCCAGTACTTC. It yields the protein CASSKTSGSGETQYF.

The chain employs TRBV9 and TRBJ2-5; 9 bases match TRBD2. This CDR3 spans 17 amino acids. Germline V CDR1 and CDR2: SGDLS, YYNGEE. After removal of 4 bases from V and 2 bases from J, the junction contained 12 bases not matched to a gene. CDR3 sequence reads: CASSPGSRRGGQETQYF. CDR3 DNA sequence: TGTGCCAGCAGCCCTGGGTCCCGGCGGGGGGGACAAGAGACCCAGTACTTC.

The chain is built from TRBV6-6 and TRBJ1-2, with D perhaps matching TRBD1 (6 bases). V was trimmed by 3 bases and J by 6 bases, leaving 11 bases between them. The CDR3 has 13 residues. In germline, CDR1 is MNHNY, CDR2 SVGAGI (reference sequence). The DNA for the CDR3 is TGTGCCAGCAGTTATCTGGGGGCCGATGGCTACACCTTC. The encoded protein is CASSYLGADGYTF.

Only one count was recorded for this clonotype. CDR3 loop: CAIRAGVNTEAFF. DNA for the CDR3: TGTGCCATCAGAGCAGGGGTGAACACTGAAGCTTTCTTT. The genes are TRBV10-3 and TRBJ1-1; D is possibly TRBD1 (6 bases). CDR1 and CDR2 (germline): ENHRY, SYGVKD. Trimming removed 6 bases at V and 0 bases at J, with 8 bases between. This CDR3 is built from 13 residues.

This clonotype was picked up a small number of times. The V and J genes are TRBV19 and TRBJ1-5; 11 bases fit TRBD1. J was trimmed by 9 bases and V by 6 bases; bases with no gene match: 16. Germline V lookup: CDR1 LNHDA, CDR2 SQIVND (reference sequence). The CDR3 covers 17 residues. The CDR3 nucleotides are TGTGCCAGTAGCCTCAAGACCGGGACAGGGGGTTTTCGGCCCCAGCATTTT. This gives the protein CASSLKTGTGGFRPQHF.

The chain carries TRBV7-9 and TRBJ2-7; D is ambiguous. Trimming cost V 5 bases and J 3 bases, with 8 bases left between them. Germline V gives CDR1 SEHNR, CDR2 FQNEAQ (reference sequence). There are 12 residues in the CDR3. The CDR3 bases are TGTGCCAGCAGCCCAGCCTACTACGAGCAGTACTTC. This gives the protein CASSPAYYEQYF.

The chain has TRBV25-1 and TRBJ2-5; perhaps TRBD1 as D (5 bases). V lost 6 bases and J 1 base, leaving 15 bases between the germline ends. The CDR3 consists of 15 residues. Germline V gene sequence: CDR1 MGHDK, CDR2 SYGVNS. The CDR3 loop reads CASSIIQDFQETQYF. The CDR3 nucleotides are TGTGCCAGCAGCATAATACAGGATTTCCAAGAGACCCAGTACTTC.